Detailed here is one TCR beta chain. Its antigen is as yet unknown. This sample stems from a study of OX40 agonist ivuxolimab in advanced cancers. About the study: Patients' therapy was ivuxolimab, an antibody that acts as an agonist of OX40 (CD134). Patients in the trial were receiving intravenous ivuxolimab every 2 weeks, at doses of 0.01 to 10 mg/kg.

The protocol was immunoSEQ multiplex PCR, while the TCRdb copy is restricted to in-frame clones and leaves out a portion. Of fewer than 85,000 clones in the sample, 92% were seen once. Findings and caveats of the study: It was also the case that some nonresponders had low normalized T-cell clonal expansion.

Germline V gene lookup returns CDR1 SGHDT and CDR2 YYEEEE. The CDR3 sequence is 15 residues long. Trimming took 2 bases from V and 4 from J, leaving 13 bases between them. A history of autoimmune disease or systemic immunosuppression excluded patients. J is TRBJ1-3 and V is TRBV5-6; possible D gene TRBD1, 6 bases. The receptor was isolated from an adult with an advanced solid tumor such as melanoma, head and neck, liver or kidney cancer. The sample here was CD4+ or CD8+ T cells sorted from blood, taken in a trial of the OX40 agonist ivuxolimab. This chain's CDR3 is CASSFNGGQGNTIYF. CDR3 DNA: TGTGCCAGCAGCTTCAATGGTGGACAGGGAAACACCATATATTTT. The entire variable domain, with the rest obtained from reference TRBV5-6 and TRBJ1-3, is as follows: DAGVTQSPTHLIKTRGQQVTLRCSPKSGHDTVSWYQQALGQGPQFIFQYYEEEERQRGNFPDRFSGHQFPNYSSELNVNALLLGDSALYLCASSFNGGQGNTIYFGEGSWLTVV.